The subject of this entry is one TCR beta chain. The V segment lost 3 bases and the J segment 9 bases; nucleotides outside the gene matches: 9. From germline, CDR1 is MNHEY and CDR2 SMNVEV (reference sequence). CDR3 length: 16 residues. This record belongs to a study of blood T cell repertoires in COVID-19. Study-wide context: Both acute and convalescent COVID-19 samples were obtained from the United States, Italy and Spain. In each case, the material was cDNA or gDNA derived from T cells, B-cell-depleted T cells, or PBMCs.

Source study methods: It was from reference gene primer amplification that nucleated cell counts were estimated. Generated by immunoSEQ multiplex PCR, the TCRdb table keeps only in-frame clones and is missing some. The V and J calls and the clone size are those of that table, but D and trimming were determined from the DNA. The table records about 63,000 clones, just over 85% of them present only once. The genes are TRBV27 and TRBJ1-6, with 9 bases that match TRBD1. The specimen was peripheral blood. This clonotype was obtained from a human donor in a cohort sampled during active COVID-19. The CDR3 region has the DNA TGTGCCAGCAGTTTTCCTAGCGGACAGGGGCCTTCACCCCTCCACTTT. Its translation is CASSFPSGQGPSPLHF.